These 23 T cell receptor beta chains were all obtained from the same sample, sequenced in a study of a mutant IDH1 vaccine in newly diagnosed glioma. No cognate antigen is known for these TCRs. Produced via immunoSEQ multiplex PCR; TCRdb's table is partial and in-frame only. The sample consists of some 60,000 clones, over 80% of them appearing once. The time point: week 23, last vaccination. Each dose delivered 300 ug of mutant IDH1 20-mer peptide subcutaneously with imiquimod. Sequences were derived from PBMCs, sampled from a glioma patient whose treatment included an IDH1 peptide vaccine. These receptors all come from a man aged 40-49 years with glioma.

V gene TRBV6-1 combines with J gene TRBJ1-5, with D unresolved. The CDR3 consists of 11 residues. Trimming shortened V by 6 bases and J by 7 bases, and 7 bases separated the two germline ends. CDR1 and CDR2 from the germline V gene are MNHNS and SASEGT. The CDR3 nucleotides are TGTGCCAGCAGCCAAAGGCAGCCCCAGCATTTT. Translated: CASSQRQPQHF.

This clone was picked up one time. This sequence joins TRBV7-2 and TRBJ2-7; 13 nucleotides align to TRBD2. The J segment lost 1 base and the V segment lost 5 bases, leaving 5 bases of the junction unmatched. This CDR3 contains 16 residues. Germline lookup yields CDR1 SGHTA and CDR2 FQGNSA. The CDR3 nucleotides read TGTGCCAGCAGCCCAAGACTAGCGGGAGGATCCTACGAGCAGTACTTC. This sequence encodes CASSPRLAGGSYEQYF.

The rearrangement links TRBV6-6 to TRBJ2-7; 11 nucleotides agree with TRBD1. V was pared by 6 bases and J by 6 bases, with 13 bases of the junction left unmatched. CDR1 and CDR2 (germline): MNHNY, SVGAGI (reference sequence). There are 16 residues in the CDR3. CDR3 nucleotide sequence: TGTGCCAGCAGCTCGAACCGAGGGACAGGGGGGGGCGAGCAGTACTTC. Residues: CASSSNRGTGGGEQYF.

This clone has only one observation. The genes are TRBV7-9 and TRBJ2-3; 12 positions agree with TRBD2. There are 17 residues in the CDR3. Germline values: CDR1 SEHNR, CDR2 FQNEAQ (reference sequence). The V segment lost 2 bases and the J segment 0 bases; nucleotides outside the gene matches: 3. The chain's CDR3 is CASSLLAGGPSTDTQYF. CDR3 in DNA: TGTGCCAGCAGCTTACTAGCGGGAGGGCCTAGCACAGATACGCAGTATTTT.

The V gene is TRBV2, the J gene TRBJ2-7, with D tentatively TRBD1 (5 bases). The ends were cut back, 10 bases at V and 5 bases at J, with 18 bases in the middle. Germline CDR1 reads SNHLY; CDR2 reads FYNNEI. This CDR3 comprises 13 residues. CDR3 in DNA: TGTGCCACCAATACTCAGGGAATTGACGAGCAGTACTTC. Translating it yields CATNTQGIDEQYF.

The V gene is TRBV9, the J gene TRBJ2-2; D is undetermined. The CDR3 is made up of 14 amino acids. Trimming left V 1 base short and J 1 base short, with 5 bases between. Germline CDR1 is SGDLS and CDR2 is YYNGEE. CDR3 sequence reads: CASSVRLNTGELFF. CDR3 nucleotides: TGTGCCAGCAGCGTAAGGTTGAACACCGGGGAGCTGTTTTTT. Supplemented by reference TRBV9 and TRBJ2-2, the full variable domain reads DSGVTQTPKHLITATGQRVTLRCSPRSGDLSVYWYQQSLDQGLQFLIQYYNGEERAKGNILERFSAQQFPDLHSELNLSSLELGDSALYFCASSVRLNTGELFFGEGSRLTVL.

The J gene is TRBJ2-1, the V gene TRBV12-5, with TRBD1 matching over 10 bases. Trimming took 5 bases from V and 13 from J; bases not matched to a gene: 5. Per germline, CDR1 LGHNT and CDR2 FRNRAP. This CDR3 is 12 amino acids long. CDR3 DNA sequence: TGTGCTAGTGGTCCGGGGGACAGGGGACAGTTCTTC. Translation gives CASGPGDRGQFF.

V and J are TRBV4-1 and TRBJ1-5, with D unclear. The CDR3 totals 13 residues. Trimming took off 4 bases at V and 7 bases at J, with 11 bases between the two ends. Germline V lookup: CDR1 MGHRA, CDR2 YSYEKL. CDR3 in amino acids: CASSPREQQPQHF. CDR3 nucleotide sequence: TGCGCCAGCAGCCCAAGGGAGCAGCAGCCCCAGCATTTT.

Regarding this clone: One end of the junction fails to match germline, which may point to a read error. V and J are TRBV7-7 and TRBJ2-2, with 8 bases identical to TRBD2. CDR3 length: 14 residues. CDR1 is SSHAT, CDR2 FNYEAQ, per germline (reference sequence). CDR3 amino acids: CASKTSANTGELFF. Written as DNA, the CDR3 is TGTGCTAGCAAGACTAGCGCGAACACCGGGGAGCTGTTTTTT.

The chain employs TRBV5-1 and TRBJ2-7; D assignment may be TRBD1 or TRBD2 (5 bases each). The CDR3 is 13 amino acids. Per germline, CDR1 SGHRS and CDR2 YFSETQ. V was shortened by 4 bases and J by 2 bases, with 10 bases between the two germline ends. For the CDR3, the DNA is TGCGCCAGCAGCAGGACACTAGCCTACGAGCAGTACTTC. The encoded protein is CASSRTLAYEQYF.

The V and J genes are TRBV12-5 and TRBJ2-1; D tentatively fits TRBD1 or TRBD2 (5 bases each). The germline V gene has CDR1 LGHNT and CDR2 FRNRAP. Trimming stripped 5 bases from V and 16 bases from J, with 21 bases between. The CDR3 runs 13 residues. The CDR3 nucleotides are TGTGCTAGTGGTCAACCTCCCGGGACGCTTATATTCTTC. This sequence encodes CASGQPPGTLIFF.

This chain links TRBV19 with TRBJ2-6; TRBD2 is a possible D gene (5 bases). V gave up 3 bases and J gave up 3 bases, with 9 bases separating them. CDR1 LNHDA and CDR2 SQIVND come from the germline V gene (reference sequence). This CDR3 has 15 residues. CDR3 nucleotides: TGTGCCAGTAGTATGGCCCGGGGTGGGGCCAACGTCCTGACTTTC. It is translated as CASSMARGGANVLTF.

The gene calls are TRBV6-5 and TRBJ2-2; possibly TRBD1 or TRBD2 for D (5 bases each). The CDR3 runs to 16 residues. Germline values: CDR1 MNHEY, CDR2 SVGAGI. The ends were cut back, 0 bases at V and 6 bases at J, with 14 bases in the middle. CDR3 sequence: CASSYSGEGPSGELFF. CDR3 nucleotide sequence: TGTGCCAGCAGTTACTCCGGAGAGGGGCCGTCCGGGGAGCTGTTTTTT.

V gene TRBV27 combines with J gene TRBJ2-5, with D unresolved. The CDR3 runs 12 residues. V was trimmed by 0 bases and J by 4 bases, leaving 3 bases between them. CDR1 is MNHEY and CDR2 is SMNVEV in the germline V gene (reference sequence). The CDR3 DNA follows: TGTGCCAGCAGTTTATCGGGAGAGACCCAGTACTTC. It specifies CASSLSGETQYF.

The chain combines TRBV5-1 with TRBJ2-3; no definite D call. The length of the CDR3 is 13 residues. Deletions cut 0 bases from V and 0 bases from J, with 2 bases between. Germline assignment: CDR1 SGHRS and CDR2 YFSETQ. The CDR3 region has the DNA TGCGCCAGCAGCTTGGAGAGCACAGATACGCAGTATTTT. Translation: CASSLESTDTQYF.

V usage is TRBV25-1 and J usage is TRBJ2-3; 10 nucleotides align to TRBD2. V lost 6 bases to trimming and J lost 5 bases; unmatched junction nucleotides: 8. The CDR3 has 15 residues. CDR1 MGHDK and CDR2 SYGVNS come from the germline V gene. CDR3 DNA: TGTGCCAGCAGCCGCAGCGGGAGGGTTGGAGATACGCAGTATTTT. It is translated as CASSRSGRVGDTQYF.

This clone was observed a few times. The rearrangement links TRBV7-9 to TRBJ1-5; 8 bases map to TRBD1. V shed 3 bases and J 8 bases; nucleotides not matched to a gene: 9. In germline, CDR1 is SEHNR, CDR2 FQNEAQ (reference sequence). The CDR3 has 15 amino acids. This CDR3 reads CASSLTGTGGEPQHF. The CDR3 region has the DNA TGTGCCAGCAGCTTGACAGGGACAGGAGGGGAGCCCCAGCATTTT.

The chain links TRBV7-2 to TRBJ2-7, with D uncertain. The CDR3 has 12 residues. Per the germline V gene, CDR1 is SGHTA and CDR2 is FQGNSA. Trimming took off 4 bases at V and 5 bases at J, with 9 bases between the two ends. The DNA of the CDR3 is TGTGCCAGCAGCTCCTACTCGAACGAGCAGTACTTC. Its translation: CASSSYSNEQYF.

The chain recombines TRBV7-2 with TRBJ2-3; D remains unclear. Germline V gene sequence: CDR1 SGHTA, CDR2 FQGNSA. V lost 5 bases and J 3 bases, leaving 12 bases between the germline ends. This CDR3 is built from 14 residues. In nucleotides, the CDR3 is TGTGCCAGCAGCCCTGACCGGGCAACAGATACGCAGTATTTT. It is translated as CASSPDRATDTQYF.

The rearrangement joins TRBV5-4 to TRBJ2-3, with 9 nucleotides matching TRBD2. In germline, CDR1 is SGHNT, CDR2 YYREEE (reference sequence). Trimming took 2 bases from V and 0 from J; bases not matched to a gene: 4. This CDR3 contains 16 residues. CDR3 nucleotides: TGTGCCAGCAGCTTAAGCGGGAGGTCTAGCACAGATACGCAGTATTTT. Protein sequence: CASSLSGRSSTDTQYF.

The rearrangement uses TRBV2 and TRBJ1-1; a weak D match, TRBD1 (5 bases). This CDR3 has 11 amino acids. In germline, CDR1 is SNHLY, CDR2 FYNNEI. V was trimmed by 7 bases and J by 6 bases, leaving 9 bases between them. In DNA form, the CDR3 reads TGTGCCAGCAATATAGGGGCTGAAGCTTTCTTT. It codes for CASNIGAEAFF.

The chain has TRBV7-6 and TRBJ1-2, with TRBD1 identical over 8 bases. This CDR3 region has 13 residues. With V trimmed by 5 bases and J by 5 bases, 4 bases remained unmatched. The germline CDR1 and CDR2 sequences are SGHVS and FNYEAQ. CDR3 in amino acids: CASSRGTGYGYTF. CDR3 nucleotide sequence: TGTGCCAGCAGCAGAGGGACAGGTTATGGCTACACCTTC. The whole variable domain, remainder taken from reference TRBV7-6 and TRBJ1-2, is GAGVSQSPRYKVTKRGQDVALRCDPISGHVSLYWYRQALGQGPEFLTYFNYEAQQDKSGLPNDRFSAERPEGSISTLTIQRTEQRDSAMYRCASSRGTGYGYTFGSGTRLTVV.

V and J are TRBV12-5 and TRBJ2-2; 14 bases fit TRBD2. Germline assignment: CDR1 LGHNT and CDR2 FRNRAP. CDR3 length equals 15 residues. Losses at the gene ends were 7 bases for V and 6 bases for J; bases not matched to a gene: 4. CDR3 loop: CASALTSGRAGELFF. The CDR3, as DNA: TGTGCTAGTGCCTTGACTAGCGGGAGGGCCGGGGAGCTGTTTTTT.